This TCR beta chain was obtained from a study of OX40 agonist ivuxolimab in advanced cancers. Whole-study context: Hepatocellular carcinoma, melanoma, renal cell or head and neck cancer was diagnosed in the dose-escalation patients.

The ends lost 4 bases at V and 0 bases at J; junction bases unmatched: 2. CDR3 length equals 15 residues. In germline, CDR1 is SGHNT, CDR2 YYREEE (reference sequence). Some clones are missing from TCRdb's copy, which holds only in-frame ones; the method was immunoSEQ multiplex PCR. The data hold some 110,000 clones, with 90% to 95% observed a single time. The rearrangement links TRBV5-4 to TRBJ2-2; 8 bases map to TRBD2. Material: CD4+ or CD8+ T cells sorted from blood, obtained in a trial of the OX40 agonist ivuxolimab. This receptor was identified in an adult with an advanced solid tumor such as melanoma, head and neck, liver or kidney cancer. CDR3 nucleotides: TGTGCCAGCAGCCCGGGGGGGGCGAACACCGGGGAGCTGTTTTTT. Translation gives CASSPGGANTGELFF. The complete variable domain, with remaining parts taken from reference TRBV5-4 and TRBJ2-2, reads ETGVTQSPTHLIKTRGQQVTLRCSSQSGHNTVSWYQQALGQGPQFIFQYYREEENGRGNFPPRFSGLQFPNYSSELNVNALELDDSALYLCASSPGGANTGELFFGEGSRLTVL.